The rows below give T cell receptor beta chains drawn from one sample of a study of cytomegalovirus exposure and HLA in healthy donors. Measured with immunoSEQ multiplex PCR; TCRdb has only the in-frame clones, and not every one. The sample yields 150,000 to 200,000 clones, 65% to 85% seen once. The source material was PBMCs. The source is a woman aged 40 to 55 in good health and CMV-seropositive. Each CDR3 is given with its conserved first and last residue. The order of the fields is V gene, J gene, CDR3 protein.

v_call: TRBV18
j_call: TRBJ2-2
cdr3_aa: CASSPTDTGELFF

v_call: TRBV19
j_call: TRBJ2-3
cdr3_aa: CASSITSGRTDTQYF

v_call: TRBV7-2
j_call: TRBJ1-5
cdr3_aa: CASSLTGVNQPQHF

v_call: TRBV14
j_call: TRBJ2-7
cdr3_aa: CASSQLQTQVGEQYF

v_call: TRBV28
j_call: TRBJ2-7
cdr3_aa: CASSSTGGFAYEQYF

v_call: TRBV30
j_call: TRBJ2-7
cdr3_aa: CAWSEGISYEQYF

v_call: TRBV30
j_call: TRBJ1-4
cdr3_aa: CAWSERQTVNEKLFF

v_call: TRBV12-5
j_call: TRBJ2-7
cdr3_aa: CASGLKGFYEQYF

v_call: TRBV29-1
j_call: -
cdr3_aa: CSVKDSYEQYF

v_call: TRBV19
j_call: TRBJ1-2
cdr3_aa: CASSTRALDGYTF

v_call: TRBV11-3
j_call: TRBJ2-3
cdr3_aa: CASSLGLRTDTQYF

v_call: TRBV5-4
j_call: TRBJ2-1
cdr3_aa: CASRPAGSYNEQFF

v_call: TRBV28
j_call: TRBJ2-2
cdr3_aa: CASQTGTANTGELFF

v_call: TRBV6-4
j_call: TRBJ2-1
cdr3_aa: CASSPTGTPYNEQFF

v_call: TRBV7-2
j_call: TRBJ2-7
cdr3_aa: CASSLQTGPNYEQYF

v_call: TRBV27
j_call: TRBJ2-1
cdr3_aa: CASSPYGRGADNEQFF

v_call: TRBV7-2
j_call: TRBJ2-5
cdr3_aa: CASSLLAQETQYF

v_call: TRBV4-3
j_call: TRBJ2-2
cdr3_aa: CASSHSLDRGTGELFF

v_call: TRBV30
j_call: TRBJ1-3
cdr3_aa: CAWTVPGQGNTIYF

v_call: TRBV25-1
j_call: TRBJ2-1
cdr3_aa: CASSDLQGSNEQFF

v_call: TRBV19
j_call: TRBJ1-4
cdr3_aa: CASSTGVSEKLFF

v_call: TRBV7-9
j_call: TRBJ2-4
cdr3_aa: CASSSDRGKGNIQYF

v_call: TRBV30
j_call: TRBJ2-5
cdr3_aa: CAWSVGSETQYF

v_call: TRBV9
j_call: TRBJ2-7
cdr3_aa: CASSARGGDAYEQYF

v_call: TRBV11-2
j_call: TRBJ1-2
cdr3_aa: CASSPSTGQLNYGYTF

v_call: TRBV28
j_call: TRBJ2-7
cdr3_aa: CASSRRGTSGNYEQYF

v_call: TRBV7-2
j_call: TRBJ2-5
cdr3_aa: CASSPQTGQETQYF

v_call: TRBV7-2
j_call: TRBJ1-1
cdr3_aa: CASSLVGTGGLNTEAFF

v_call: TRBV20-1
j_call: -
cdr3_aa: CSARGQAEQYF

v_call: TRBV7-2
j_call: TRBJ1-2
cdr3_aa: CASSFLQGGYTF

v_call: TRBV30
j_call: TRBJ1-1
cdr3_aa: CAWSPWGALTEAFF

v_call: TRBV5-1
j_call: TRBJ2-2
cdr3_aa: CASSSLIAGAPGELFF

v_call: TRBV19
j_call: TRBJ2-2
cdr3_aa: CATSRVASNTGELFF

v_call: TRBV18
j_call: TRBJ1-1
cdr3_aa: CASLQGRDREAFF

v_call: TRBV2
j_call: TRBJ1-1
cdr3_aa: CASSAGRADTEAFF

v_call: TRBV4-3
j_call: TRBJ1-6
cdr3_aa: CASSQDSNRGLSYNSPLHF

v_call: TRBV11-3
j_call: TRBJ2-3
cdr3_aa: CASSGGGGGRTDTQYF

v_call: TRBV7-2
j_call: TRBJ2-7
cdr3_aa: CASSLEWSGGAYEQYF

v_call: TRBV5-1
j_call: TRBJ2-7
cdr3_aa: CASSLGSLAGGNSYEQYF

v_call: TRBV4-2
j_call: TRBJ2-7
cdr3_aa: CASSQELAGSYEQYF

v_call: TRBV5-6
j_call: TRBJ2-7
cdr3_aa: CASSFGGGRTYEQYF

v_call: TRBV7-8
j_call: TRBJ1-3
cdr3_aa: CASSLRDSVNTIYF

v_call: TRBV2
j_call: TRBJ2-7
cdr3_aa: CASSVAGISYEQYF

v_call: TRBV27
j_call: TRBJ2-7
cdr3_aa: CASSTRTSGGLDEQYF

v_call: TRBV27
j_call: TRBJ1-2
cdr3_aa: CASSLTGAGGNYGYTF

v_call: TRBV4-3
j_call: TRBJ2-7
cdr3_aa: CASSHSGTSVYEQYF

v_call: TRBV6-5
j_call: TRBJ2-5
cdr3_aa: CASSYGGTSVETQYF

v_call: TRBV5-1
j_call: TRBJ2-1
cdr3_aa: CASSSTGADYNEQFF

v_call: TRBV7-9
j_call: TRBJ2-3
cdr3_aa: CASSFRTSGGRDTQYF

v_call: TRBV4-3
j_call: TRBJ2-1
cdr3_aa: CASSRSTSGGYNEQFF

v_call: TRBV30
j_call: TRBJ2-2
cdr3_aa: CAWSFGTGGELFF

v_call: TRBV5-1
j_call: -
cdr3_aa: CASSLGGQGLGYEQYF

v_call: TRBV7-9
j_call: TRBJ1-2
cdr3_aa: CASSQAANYGYTF